This TCR beta chain was recovered during a study of T cells in Graves' hyperthyroidism and ophthalmopathy. At the level of the study: At initial diagnosis, before any treatment had begun, peripheral blood was obtained.

J was trimmed by 3 bases and V by 7 bases; bases with no gene match: 3. In germline, CDR1 is ENHRY, CDR2 SYGVKD. The CDR3 extends over 14 amino acids. Authors of the study amplified TCR beta CDR3 regions from RNA transcripts. HTBI primers were used for first-round RT-PCR of the TCR CDR3. TCRdb passed the multiplex PCR reads through MiXCR, listing each CDR3 protein once. The data hold 560,000 or so distinct CDR3 sequences, with 15% to 20% observed a single time. The TCR sequence derives from a man aged 35 to 55 with Graves' ophthalmopathy. J is TRBJ2-2 and V is TRBV10-3; 9 bases map to TRBD1. The sequenced sample consisted of blood. CDR3: CAIKGQGHTGELFF. CDR3 nucleotide sequence: TGTGCCATCAAGGGACAGGGCCACACCGGGGAGCTGTTTTTT.